This TCR beta chain originates from a study of CD8 T cells in Susac syndrome. The T cells that were sequenced for TCR beta were CD8+ and CD4+ cells from blood. An input of about 0.5 to 1 ug of RNA was subjected to reverse transcription using random hexamers. TCR beta CDR3 was amplified by immunoSEQ multiplex PCR. This amplification extended across 54 Vbeta and 13 Jbeta segments. From the immunoSEQ multiplex PCR reads, TCRdb called clonotypes with MiXCR, one entry per CDR3 protein. The table shows about 120,000 distinct CDR3 sequences, with around 94% occurring only once. The V and J ends lost 4 bases and 5 bases, in that order; junction bases with no gene match: 8. Germline assignment: CDR1 SGHRS and CDR2 YFSETQ. The CDR3 is 15 amino acids.

The chain employs TRBV5-1 and TRBJ2-2; 7 nucleotides match TRBD1. The sequencing sample was made of CD4+ T cells from PBMCs. The source is a human donor in good health. CDR3 coding DNA: TGCGCCAGCAGCATTGACAGGGTGGGGACCGGGGAGCTGTTTTTT. Translated, it gives CASSIDRVGTGELFF.